This TCR beta chain is from a study of blood T cell repertoires in COVID-19. Turning to the study itself: Acute and convalescent COVID-19 specimens originated in the United States, Italy and Spain. Nucleic acid was either cDNA or gDNA, and it came from T cells, B-cell-depleted T cells, or PBMCs.

Produced via immunoSEQ multiplex PCR; TCRdb's table is partial and in-frame only. This table has approximately 200,000 clones, around 88% appearing once. Germline assignment: CDR1 KGHSH and CDR2 LQKENI. The V end lost 2 bases, the J end lost 3 bases, and 5 bases lay between the germline ends. This CDR3 comprises 13 residues. Participants reported their clinical history, and cohort assignment relied on those reports. The chain joins TRBV18 to TRBJ1-5, with a tentative D call TRBD1 (5 bases). Sequencing input: PBMCs or T cells enriched from blood (not recorded which). The TCR comes from a woman in her 30s who had recovered from COVID-19. The CDR3 region is CASSPGANQPQHF. CDR3 sequence (DNA): TGTGCCAGCTCACCAGGGGCCAATCAGCCCCAGCATTTT.